The 29 T cell receptor beta chains in this list originate from one sample, sequenced in a study of cytomegalovirus exposure and HLA in healthy donors. Use of 60 Vbeta and 13 Jbeta primers characterized the PCR. The method was immunoSEQ multiplex PCR; TCRdb's version includes in-frame clones alone and lacks a portion of them. The table has under 200,000 clones, roughly 80% seen once. The sequencing input was PBMCs. Receptors originate from a woman aged 45 to 65 in good health and CMV-seronegative.

The genes are TRBV29-1 and TRBJ2-1; 11 bases map to TRBD1. The CDR3 length is 14 residues. V dropped 5 bases and J dropped 2; count of bases not matched to a gene: 2. Per the germline V gene, CDR1 is SQVTM and CDR2 is ANQGSEA. As DNA, the CDR3 is TGCAGCGTTTGGGGACAGGGGGCCTACAATGAGCAGTTCTTC. Its protein is CSVWGQGAYNEQFF.

The J gene is TRBJ2-1, the V gene TRBV5-1; 8 bases align to TRBD2. The CDR3 runs to 17 residues. V gave up 5 bases and J gave up 0 bases; unmatched junction bases: 10. Germline CDR1 and CDR2: SGHRS and YFSETQ. CDR3 in DNA: TGCGCCAGCAGACCCAGTGAGCGGGGGAGCTCCTACAATGAGCAGTTCTTC. It is translated as CASRPSERGSSYNEQFF.

V and J are TRBV6-1 and TRBJ1-2; TRBD1 might be the D (5 bases). The CDR3 runs to 14 residues. Trimming removed 6 bases at V and 3 bases at J, with 14 bases between. Germline CDR1 reads MNHNS; CDR2 reads SASEGT. The CDR3 region has the DNA TGTGCCAGCAGCCTGCATGGCAGGGACTATGGCTACACCTTC. Residues: CASSLHGRDYGYTF.

The chain is built from TRBV4-2 and TRBJ2-3; 12 bases agree with TRBD2. The CDR3 totals 19 residues. Germline V gene sequence: CDR1 LGHNA, CDR2 YNFKEQ. With 1 base clipped from V and 5 bases from J, the junction kept 13 bases outside the gene matches. Here the CDR3 DNA reads TGTGCCAGCAGCCAAGCCCCCGCGGCTAGCGGGGGGGCGCAAGATACGCAGTATTTT. This translates into CASSQAPAASGGAQDTQYF.

This clone was seen a few times. The chain combines TRBV6-6 with TRBJ2-2, with a tentative D call TRBD2 (5 bases). This CDR3 contains 15 residues. Germline loops: CDR1 MNHNY, CDR2 SVGAGI (reference sequence). With 2 bases removed from V and 0 bases from J, the gap between germline ends came to 7 bases. CDR3 residues: CASSYVGANTGELFF. The CDR3, as DNA: TGTGCCAGCAGTTACGTCGGGGCGAACACCGGGGAGCTGTTTTTT.

This clone was counted a single time. The CDR3 sequence is CASSPRGQQETQYF. The DNA of the CDR3 is TGTGCCAGCAGCCCACGAGGTCAGCAAGAGACCCAGTACTTC. V and J are TRBV7-6 and TRBJ2-5; unclear D gene. CDR1 SGHVS and CDR2 FNYEAQ come from the germline V gene. The CDR3 has 14 amino acids. Trimming shortened V by 5 bases and J by 2 bases, and 12 bases separated the two germline ends.

The chain joins TRBV7-8 to TRBJ2-3; TRBD2 agrees at 9 bases. Germline-derived CDR1 and CDR2 are SGHVS and FQNEAQ. The CDR3 consists of 19 residues. V lost 5 bases to trimming and J lost 2 bases; unmatched junction nucleotides: 17. CDR3 nucleotide sequence: TGTGCCAGCAGCCTTCGGGGAGACGGACTAGCGAGGGACACAGATACGCAGTATTTT. Translated: CASSLRGDGLARDTDTQYF.

This chain connects TRBV5-1 to TRBJ2-4; 10 bases agree with TRBD2. Germline V gives CDR1 SGHRS, CDR2 YFSETQ. There are 15 residues in the CDR3. Unmatched junction bases numbered 10, after V lost 7 bases and J lost 6 bases. CDR3 amino acids: CASADASGSINIQYF. The CDR3 coding sequence is TGCGCCAGCGCGGACGCTAGCGGGAGTATAAACATTCAGTACTTC.

The chain uses TRBV10-3 and TRBJ1-2; TRBD1 aligns across 7 bases. The CDR3 is 13 amino acids. Germline V lookup: CDR1 ENHRY, CDR2 SYGVKD. Unmatched junction bases numbered 8, after V lost 8 bases and J lost 5 bases. The CDR3 DNA reads TGTGCCATCTCTTACACAGGGGATTATGGCTACACCTTC. As protein: CAISYTGDYGYTF.

The chain has TRBV6-6 and TRBJ1-2; no firm D call. CDR1 and CDR2 (germline): MNHNY, SVGAGI (reference sequence). The V gene lost 0 bases and the J gene lost 8 bases, with 13 bases spanning the gap. The CDR3 has 14 amino acids. In DNA, the CDR3 is TGTGCCAGCAGTTACTCGACTGGGTATATGGGCTACACCTTC. Its translation is CASSYSTGYMGYTF.

The chain links TRBV27 to TRBJ2-5; D unclear. This CDR3 contains 13 residues. Germline CDR1 MNHEY, CDR2 SMNVEV (reference sequence). The V end lost 2 bases, the J end lost 1 base, and 5 bases lay between the germline ends. CDR3 sequence (DNA): TGTGCCAGCAGTTTAGGGCCCCAAGAGACCCAGTACTTC. It encodes CASSLGPQETQYF.

The chain has TRBV7-8 and TRBJ2-1, with a weak D call TRBD2 (6 bases). CDR3 length: 15 residues. The V and J ends lost 1 base and 6 bases respectively, with 13 bases between them. Germline CDR1 SGHVS, CDR2 FQNEAQ. In DNA, the CDR3 is TGTGCCAGCAGCTTAGGGAGGGATAAGGGCAATGAGCAGTTCTTC. Protein: CASSLGRDKGNEQFF.

In nucleotides, the CDR3 is TGTGCCAGCAGCTTCGGGACAGCCTACGAGCAGTACTTC. This codes for CASSFGTAYEQYF. The genes are TRBV11-2 and TRBJ2-7, with 7 bases fitting TRBD1. The CDR3 sequence is 13 residues long. With 3 bases clipped from V and 2 bases from J, the junction kept 1 base outside the gene matches. CDR1 is SGHAT, CDR2 FQNNGV, per germline.

On this clone itself: At one end the junction does not follow the germline gene, possibly because of a read error. V gene TRBV7-9 combines with J gene TRBJ1-1, with D unresolved. From germline, CDR1 is SEHNR and CDR2 FQNEAQ (reference sequence). There are 13 residues in the CDR3. This CDR3 is CSSSLTWNTEAFF. The CDR3 nucleotides are TGTTCCAGCAGCTTAACTTGGAACACTGAAGCTTTCTTT.

This rearrangement joins TRBV6-5 to TRBJ2-2; D unresolved. This CDR3 has 15 residues. Germline-derived CDR1 and CDR2 are MNHEY and SVGAGI. Deletions cut 0 bases from V and 1 base from J, with 6 bases between. CDR3 amino acids: CASSYSRGNTGELFF. CDR3 bases: TGTGCCAGCAGTTACTCGAGAGGGAACACCGGGGAGCTGTTTTTT.

The CDR3 sequence is CAWRGLGKLFF. The CDR3 DNA is TGTGCCTGGAGGGGTTTGGGCAAACTGTTTTTT. The V call is TRBV30, the J call TRBJ1-4; D unresolved. Deletions cut 3 bases from V and 11 bases from J, with 10 bases between. This CDR3 region has 11 residues. The germline gives CDR1 GTSNPN, CDR2 SVGIG (reference sequence). Using reference TRBV30 and TRBJ1-4 for the parts outside the CDR3, the full variable domain is SQTIHQWPATLVQPVGSPLSLECTVEGTSNPNLYWYRQAAGRGLQLLFYSVGIGQISSEVPQNLSASRPQDRQFILSSKKLLLSDSGFYLCAWRGLGKLFFGSGTQLSVL.

V gene TRBV7-9 combines with J gene TRBJ1-1, with 8 nucleotides matching TRBD1. The CDR3 consists of 15 residues. V dropped 5 bases and J dropped 0; count of bases not matched to a gene: 5. The germline V gene has CDR1 SEHNR and CDR2 FQNEAQ (reference sequence). The CDR3 loop is CASSAGQGMNTEAFF. Here the CDR3 DNA reads TGTGCCAGCAGCGCCGGACAGGGAATGAACACTGAAGCTTTCTTT. Full variable domain (missing parts from reference TRBV7-9 and TRBJ1-1): DTGVSQNPRHKITKRGQNVTFRCDPISEHNRLYWYRQTLGQGPEFLTYFQNEAQLEKSRLLSDRFSAERPKGSFSTLEIQRTEQGDSAMYLCASSAGQGMNTEAFFGQGTRLTVV.

The chain carries TRBV29-1 and TRBJ1-4; 7 bases match TRBD1. From germline, CDR1 is SQVTM and CDR2 ANQGSEA. J lost 12 bases, V lost 5 bases, and 6 bases had no gene match. This CDR3 has 11 amino acids. CDR3: CSVSSGQELFF. The DNA for the CDR3 is TGCAGCGTTTCTTCCGGACAGGAACTGTTTTTT.

V gene TRBV28 combines with J gene TRBJ1-3; 7 bases agree with TRBD1. CDR3 length equals 14 residues. V trimming: 5 bases; J trimming: 0 bases; junction bases outside the gene matches: 1. The germline gives CDR1 MDHEN, CDR2 SYDVKM. CDR3 sequence reads: CASSGTVSGNTIYF. The CDR3 DNA sequence: TGTGCCAGCAGTGGGACAGTCTCTGGAAACACCATATATTTT.

This chain links TRBV5-1 with TRBJ2-5; a weak D match, TRBD2 (6 bases). V lost 4 bases and J 4 bases, leaving 17 bases between the germline ends. CDR3 length: 15 residues. Germline loops: CDR1 SGHRS, CDR2 YFSETQ. The CDR3 DNA sequence: TGCGCCAGCAGCACCGAACCGGGAGCGGGAGAGACCCAGTACTTC. Amino acid sequence: CASSTEPGAGETQYF.

This clone was seen more than once but under ten times. The rearrangement uses TRBV7-9 and TRBJ2-2; TRBD2 matches 10 bases. Germline CDR1 is SEHNR and CDR2 is FQNEAQ (reference sequence). There are 15 residues in the CDR3. Trimming cost V 1 base and J 5 bases; bases outside gene matches: 1. The CDR3, as DNA: TGTGCCAGCAGCTTAGTAGCGGGAGGTACCGGGGAGCTGTTTTTT. This codes for CASSLVAGGTGELFF.

The chain carries TRBV7-9 and TRBJ1-4; D perhaps matches TRBD1 (5 bases). CDR1 is SEHNR, CDR2 FQNEAQ, per germline (reference sequence). The CDR3 sequence is 16 residues long. V lost 5 bases, J lost 8 bases, and 21 bases lay in between. The CDR3 region is CASSPAWGRVGEKLFF. DNA for the CDR3: TGTGCCAGCAGCCCCGCGTGGGGCCGGGTGGGCGAAAAACTGTTTTTT.

This rearrangement joins TRBV7-9 to TRBJ2-1; 7 nucleotides line up with TRBD2. The CDR3 loop spans 19 amino acids. The V gene's germline CDR1 is SEHNR and CDR2 FQNEAQ (reference sequence). J was trimmed by 4 bases and V by 3 bases; bases with no gene match: 18. The CDR3 protein is CASSFTPGAGASPYNEQFF. In DNA form, the CDR3 reads TGTGCCAGCAGCTTCACCCCCGGTGCGGGAGCGTCCCCTTACAATGAGCAGTTCTTC.

This chain uses TRBV13 with TRBJ2-5; TRBD2 matches at 8 bases. The J call is in doubt because the DNA end fits TRBJ2-7 better. The germline V gene has CDR1 PRHDT and CDR2 FYEKMQ (reference sequence). This CDR3 contains 16 residues. CDR3 residues: CASSSKWRGAAYEQYF. CDR3 nucleotides: TGTGCCAGCAGCTCAAAATGGCGGGGGGCGGCCTACGAGCAGTACTTC.

This rearrangement joins TRBV27 to TRBJ2-7; D call uncertain. V was trimmed by 6 bases and J by 2 bases, leaving 8 bases between them. CDR3 size: 12 residues. The germline CDR1 and CDR2 sequences are MNHEY and SMNVEV (reference sequence). The CDR3 nucleotides read TGTGCCAGCAGAAGCAGGACCTACGAGCAGTACTTC. This encodes CASRSRTYEQYF.

This clone was picked up a small number of times. This sequence joins TRBV15 and TRBJ1-1; TRBD1 matches 8 bases. The junction had 2 bases not matched to a gene; V was cut back by 8 bases and J by 0 bases. The germline gives CDR1 LNHNV, CDR2 YYDKDF (reference sequence). The CDR3 is 13 amino acids. This chain's CDR3 is CATRQGMNTEAFF. The DNA for the CDR3 is TGTGCCACCCGACAGGGGATGAACACTGAAGCTTTCTTT.

The chain carries TRBV5-4 and TRBJ1-3, with unresolved D. Trimming shortened V by 0 bases and J by 0 bases, and 10 bases separated the two germline ends. This CDR3 region has 16 residues. CDR1 is SGHNT and CDR2 is YYREEE in the germline V gene (reference sequence). The CDR3 region is CASSLGGPYSGNTIYF. CDR3 sequence (DNA): TGTGCCAGCAGCTTGGGTGGGCCCTACTCTGGAAACACCATATATTTT. The full variable domain, with the rest looked up from reference TRBV5-4 and TRBJ1-3, is ETGVTQSPTHLIKTRGQQVTLRCSSQSGHNTVSWYQQALGQGPQFIFQYYREEENGRGNFPPRFSGLQFPNYSSELNVNALELDDSALYLCASSLGGPYSGNTIYFGEGSWLTVV.

This clone was seen ten or more times. This sequence joins TRBV14 and TRBJ1-4; 10 nucleotides line up with TRBD1. The J segment lost 7 bases and the V segment lost 4 bases, leaving 0 bases of the junction unmatched. The CDR3 is 13 residues long. Germline V gene sequence: CDR1 SGHDN, CDR2 FVKESK. The CDR3 here is CASSRDRGEKLFF. CDR3 DNA: TGTGCCAGCAGCCGGGACAGGGGTGAAAAACTGTTTTTT.

The rearrangement joins TRBV4-1 to TRBJ1-2; D remains unclear. The CDR3 spans 14 residues. CDR1 is MGHRA, CDR2 YSYEKL, per germline. Trimming took off 0 bases at V and 4 bases at J, with 9 bases between the two ends. In DNA form, the CDR3 reads TGCGCCAGCAGCCAAGAAGAGGGTCCCTATGGCTACACCTTC. Encoded protein: CASSQEEGPYGYTF.